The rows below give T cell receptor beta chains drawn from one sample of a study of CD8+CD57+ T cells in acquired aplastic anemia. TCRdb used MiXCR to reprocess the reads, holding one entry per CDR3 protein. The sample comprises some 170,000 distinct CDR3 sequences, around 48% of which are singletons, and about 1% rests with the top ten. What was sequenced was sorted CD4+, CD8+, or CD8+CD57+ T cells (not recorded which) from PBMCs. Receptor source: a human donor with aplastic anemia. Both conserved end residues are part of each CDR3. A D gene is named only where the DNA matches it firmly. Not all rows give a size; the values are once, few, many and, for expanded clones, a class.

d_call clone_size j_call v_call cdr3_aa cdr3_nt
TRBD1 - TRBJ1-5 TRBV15 CATSRVGQGAWQPQHF TGTGCCACCAGCAGAGTGGGACAGGGGGCTTGGCAGCCCCAGCATTTT
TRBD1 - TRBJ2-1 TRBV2 CASRRDRGNEQFF TGTGCCAGCCGCCGGGACAGGGGCAATGAGCAGTTCTTC
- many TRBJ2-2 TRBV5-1 CASSRGYTGELFF TGCGCCAGCTCCCGGGGATACACCGGGGAGCTGTTTTTT
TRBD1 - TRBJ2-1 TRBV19 CASSSGTGGGYEQFF TGTGCCAGTAGTTCCGGGACAGGGGGTGGCTATGAGCAGTTCTTC
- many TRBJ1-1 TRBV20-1 CSAKWAMNTEAFF TGCAGTGCTAAGTGGGCCATGAACACTGAAGCTTTCTTT
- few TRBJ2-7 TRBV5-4 CASSFTGFERYF TGTGCCAGCAGCTTCACAGGGTTCGAGCGGTACTTC
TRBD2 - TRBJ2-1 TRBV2 CASSGDGSGGIRSYNEQFF TGTGCCAGCAGTGGAGATGGTAGCGGGGGGATTAGATCCTACAATGAGCAGTTCTTC
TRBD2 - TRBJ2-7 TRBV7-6 CASSSGLAPYEQYF TGTGCCAGCAGCTCCGGACTAGCGCCCTACGAGCAGTACTTC
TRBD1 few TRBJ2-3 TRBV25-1 CASTIGTGKTDTQYF TGTGCCAGCACCATCGGGACAGGGAAAACAGATACGCAGTATTTT
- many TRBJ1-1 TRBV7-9 CASSLASDLTNTEAFF TGTGCCAGCAGCTTAGCGTCCGACTTAACGAACACTGAAGCTTTCTTT
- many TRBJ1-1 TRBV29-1 CSVAPTGTEAFF TGCAGCGTTGCCCCCACGGGGACTGAAGCTTTCTTT
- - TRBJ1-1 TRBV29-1 CSVRDRGMNTEAFF TGCAGCGTGAGGGATAGGGGAATGAACACTGAAGCTTTCTTT
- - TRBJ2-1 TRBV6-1 CASRPRGVEYNEQFF TGTGCCAGCAGACCTAGAGGGGTAGAGTACAATGAGCAGTTCTTC
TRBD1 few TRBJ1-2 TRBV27 CASSPRDRGSYGYTF TGTGCCAGCAGCCCTAGGGACAGGGGAAGCTATGGCTACACCTTC
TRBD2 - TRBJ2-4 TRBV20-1 CSARSSGTLDIQYF TGCAGTGCTAGAAGTAGCGGGACTTTGGACATTCAGTACTTC
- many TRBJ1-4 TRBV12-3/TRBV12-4 CASSFRQVEVNEKLFF TGTGCCAGCAGTTTCCGACAGGTAGAGGTTAATGAAAAACTGTTTTTT
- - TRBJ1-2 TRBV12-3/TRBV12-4 CASSHARGEGYGYTF TGTGCCAGCAGCCACGCGCGGGGTGAGGGCTATGGCTACACCTTC
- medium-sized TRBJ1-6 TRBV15 CATSSGRNSPLHF TGTGCCACCAGCAGCGGTAGGAATTCACCCCTCCACTTT
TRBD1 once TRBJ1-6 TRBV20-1 CSARMSGQGNSPLHF TGCAGTGCTAGGATGTCGGGACAGGGGAATTCACCCCTCCACTTT
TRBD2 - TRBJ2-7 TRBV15 CATSSSGGRSYEQYF TGTGCCACCAGCAGCAGCGGGGGCCGCTCCTACGAGCAGTACTTC
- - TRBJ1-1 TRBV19 CASSIGQTRNTEAFF TGTGCCAGTAGTATCGGGCAGACTCGGAACACTGAAGCTTTCTTT
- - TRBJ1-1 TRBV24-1 CATLSRDTEAFF TGTGCCACCCTAAGTCGTGACACTGAAGCTTTCTTT
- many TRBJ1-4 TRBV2 CASREVATNEKLFF TGTGCCAGCAGGGAAGTTGCAACTAATGAAAAACTGTTTTTT
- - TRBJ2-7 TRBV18 CASSPLEGRMNEQYF TGTGCCAGCTCACCACTGGAGGGACGCATGAACGAGCAGTACTTC
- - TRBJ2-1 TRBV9 CASSVEEGSYNEQFF TGTGCCAGCAGCGTAGAAGAGGGCTCCTACAATGAGCAGTTCTTC
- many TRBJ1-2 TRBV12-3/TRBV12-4 CASSLGTGVGYGYTF TGTGCCAGCAGTTTAGGTACAGGAGTAGGCTATGGCTACACCTTC
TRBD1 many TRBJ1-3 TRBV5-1 CASSFGQGSGNTIYF TGCGCCAGCAGCTTTGGACAGGGCTCTGGAAACACCATATATTTT
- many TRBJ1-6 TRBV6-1 CASSVGGQPNSPLHF TGTGCCAGCAGTGTGGGCGGGCAGCCTAATTCACCCCTCCACTTT
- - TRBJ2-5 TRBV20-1 CSARFGRSAQYF TGCAGTGCTAGATTTGGGAGATCGGCCCAGTACTTC
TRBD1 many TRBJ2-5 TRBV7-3 CASSHRGRGETQYF TGTGCCAGCAGCCACAGGGGGCGAGGGGAGACCCAGTACTTC
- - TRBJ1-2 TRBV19 CASSIRGYGYTF TGTGCCAGTAGTATCAGGGGATATGGCTACACCTTC
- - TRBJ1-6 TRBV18 CASSPSRESPLHF TGTGCCAGCTCACCCTCCAGGGAATCACCCCTCCACTTT
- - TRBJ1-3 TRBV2 CASSSRLMNTIYF TGTGCCAGCAGTAGTCGCCTAATGAACACCATATATTTT
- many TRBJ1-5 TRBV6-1 CASSLTGPYSNQPQHF TGTGCCAGCAGCCTGACAGGTCCATATAGCAATCAGCCCCAGCATTTT
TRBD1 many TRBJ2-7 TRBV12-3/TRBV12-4 CASSSGTGREQYF TGTGCCAGCAGTAGCGGGACAGGGCGTGAGCAGTACTTC
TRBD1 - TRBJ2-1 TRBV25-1 CASRLRQGVNEQFF TGTGCCAGCCGATTGAGACAGGGTGTAAATGAGCAGTTCTTC
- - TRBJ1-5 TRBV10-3 CAISESRGGAGQPQHF TGTGCCATCAGTGAGTCGCGGGGGGGCGCGGGGCAGCCCCAGCATTTT
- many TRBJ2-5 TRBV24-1 CATSDSRGLVETQYF TGTGCCACCAGTGATTCGAGGGGATTGGTAGAGACCCAGTACTTC
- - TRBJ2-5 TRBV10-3 CAISDGPGGQETQYF TGTGCCATCAGTGACGGGCCTGGGGGGCAAGAGACCCAGTACTTC
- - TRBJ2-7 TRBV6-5 CAGSYPLGEQYF TGTGCCGGCAGTTACCCCCTCGGCGAGCAGTACTTC
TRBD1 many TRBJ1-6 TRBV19 CASSTGTGVNSPLHF TGTGCCAGTAGTACCGGGACAGGGGTTAATTCACCCCTCCACTTT
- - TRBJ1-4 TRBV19 CASRDQGGNEKLFF TGTGCCAGTAGAGACCAGGGTGGGAATGAAAAACTGTTTTTT
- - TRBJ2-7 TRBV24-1 CATRRDWLEQYF TGTGCCACCAGAAGGGACTGGCTCGAGCAGTACTTC
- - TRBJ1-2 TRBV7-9 CASVGSRADGYTF TGTGCCAGCGTGGGCTCCCGTGCTGATGGCTACACCTTC
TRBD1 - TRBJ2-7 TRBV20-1 CSARDFPAPQGYEQYF TGCAGTGCTAGAGATTTCCCAGCCCCACAGGGGTATGAGCAGTACTTC
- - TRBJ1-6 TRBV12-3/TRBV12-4 CASSLGGANPF TGTGCCAGCAGTTTGGGGGGGGCGAACCCCTTT
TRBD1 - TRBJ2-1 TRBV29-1 CSAGQGWVACYNEQFF TGCAGCGCTGGACAGGGATGGGTCGCTTGTTACAATGAGCAGTTCTTC
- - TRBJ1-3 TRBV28 CASSLGPSAGRSGNTIYF TGTGCCAGCAGTTTAGGGCCCTCTGCCGGGCGCTCTGGAAACACCATATATTTT
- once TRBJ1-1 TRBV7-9 CASSLSLPGTGAFF TGTGCCAGCAGCCTAAGTCTGCCTGGGACTGGAGCTTTCTTT
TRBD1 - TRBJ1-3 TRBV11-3 CASSPGQGKSGNTIYF TGTGCCAGCAGCCCGGGACAGGGAAAATCTGGAAACACCATATATTTT
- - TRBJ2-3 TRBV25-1 CASSDPAPLGLLTVDTQYF TGTGCCAGCAGTGATCCCGCGCCCCTCGGACTCCTTACGGTGGATACGCAGTATTTT
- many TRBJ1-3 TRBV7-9 CASSPGVSGNTIYF TGTGCCAGCAGCCCGGGGGTCTCTGGAAACACCATATATTTT
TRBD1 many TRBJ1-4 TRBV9 CASSTSPTGREKLFF TGTGCCAGCAGCACCTCTCCGACAGGGCGTGAAAAACTGTTTTTT
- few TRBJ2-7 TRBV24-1 CATRTYEQYF TGTGCCACCCGAACTTACGAGCAGTACTTC
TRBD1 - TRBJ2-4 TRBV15 CATSSSRGPSIQYF TGTGCCACCAGCAGCTCCAGGGGGCCTAGCATTCAGTACTTC
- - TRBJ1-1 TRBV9 CASSVGQMNTEAFF TGTGCCAGCAGCGTAGGTCAGATGAACACTGAAGCTTTCTTT
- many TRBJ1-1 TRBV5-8 CASSLYVIGAEAFF TGTGCCAGCAGCTTGTACGTTATAGGTGCTGAAGCTTTCTTT
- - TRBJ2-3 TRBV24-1 CATSDFGTDTSTDTQYF TGTGCCACCAGTGATTTTGGCACAGACACTAGCACAGATACGCAGTATTTT
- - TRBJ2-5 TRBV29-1 CSVEGRGGWETQYF TGCAGCGTTGAAGGGCGTGGGGGTTGGGAGACCCAGTACTTC